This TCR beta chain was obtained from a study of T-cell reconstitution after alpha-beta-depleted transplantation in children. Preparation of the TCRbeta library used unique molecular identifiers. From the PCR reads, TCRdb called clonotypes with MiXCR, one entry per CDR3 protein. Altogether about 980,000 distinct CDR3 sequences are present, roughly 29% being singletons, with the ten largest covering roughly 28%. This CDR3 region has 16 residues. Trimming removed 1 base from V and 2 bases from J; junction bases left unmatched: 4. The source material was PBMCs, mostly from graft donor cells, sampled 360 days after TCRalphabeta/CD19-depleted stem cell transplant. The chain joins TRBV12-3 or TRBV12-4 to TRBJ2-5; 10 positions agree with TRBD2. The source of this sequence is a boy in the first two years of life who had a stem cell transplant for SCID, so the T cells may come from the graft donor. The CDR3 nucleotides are TGTGCCAGCAGTTTAGGCTTACTAGCGGGGCAAGAGACCCAGTACTTC. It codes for CASSLGLLAGQETQYF.